This T cell receptor (beta chain) was identified in a study of T cells in Graves' hyperthyroidism and ophthalmopathy. Study-level background: Peripheral blood sampling occurred at initial diagnosis, before any treatment.

In this sample, this clonotype turned up many times. The antigen is not known. Duration under 3 months, a NOSPECS grade of at least 4, and a Clinical Activity Score of at least 3 characterized the ophthalmopathy patients. Exclusions: uncontrolled infection, other autoimmune disease, pregnancy, lactation. Per germline, CDR1 SGHAT and CDR2 FQNNGV. The length of the CDR3 is 14 residues. V gave up 2 bases and J gave up 5 bases; unmatched junction bases: 5. Template material for amplifying TCR beta CDR3 regions consisted of RNA transcripts. An initial round of RT-PCR targeting the TCR CDR3 relied on the HTBI primer set. TCRdb analysed the multiplex PCR reads with MiXCR anew, one entry per CDR3 protein. Among about 600,000 distinct CDR3 sequences, about a sixth were seen once, and the ten largest hold less than 3.5%. Study results and limitations: Ophthalmopathy, which appeared later, was predicted by the model a median approximately six months before onset.

This receptor was identified in a woman between 40 and 55 years old with Graves' ophthalmopathy. This chain uses TRBV11-2 with TRBJ2-5; 7 bases fit TRBD1. Specimen: blood. The CDR3: CASSLRTGRETQYF. In DNA, the CDR3 is TGTGCCAGCAGCTTACGGACAGGAAGGGAGACCCAGTACTTC.